This entry lists 8 T cell receptor beta chains sequenced from one sample in a study of T cells in Graves' hyperthyroidism and ophthalmopathy. Amplification targeted TCR beta CDR3 regions from RNA transcripts. TCR CDR3 regions were first amplified by RT-PCR with HTBI primers. TCRdb re-called the multiplex PCR reads with MiXCR, one entry per CDR3 protein. The sample holds some 720,000 distinct CDR3 sequences, around 17% seen once. Sequenced: blood. The receptor source for this set is a young man with Graves' hyperthyroidism.

There are many counts of this clonotype. This sequence joins TRBV27 and TRBJ2-1, with 9 nucleotides matching TRBD2. This CDR3 contains 15 residues. With V trimmed by 8 bases and J by 7 bases, 12 bases remained unmatched. CDR1 is MNHEY, CDR2 SMNVEV, per germline (reference sequence). As DNA, the CDR3 is TGTGCCAGCCAGTACCTGGGGACTAGCCGAAATGAGCAGTTCTTC. This sequence encodes CASQYLGTSRNEQFF.

This clonotype was detected many times. The CDR3 loop is CASSPSATRGVNEQFF. As DNA, the CDR3 is TGTGCCAGCAGCCCTTCGGCGACGCGGGGGGTCAATGAGCAGTTCTTC. The rearrangement links TRBV7-2 to TRBJ2-1; 8 nucleotides agree with TRBD2. The CDR3 sequence is 16 residues long. V was pared by 5 bases and J by 6 bases, with 12 bases of the junction left unmatched. Germline CDR1 SGHTA, CDR2 FQGNSA.

The chain recombines TRBV20-1 with TRBJ2-1; D call uncertain. Germline V gives CDR1 DFQATT, CDR2 SNEGSKA (reference sequence). The CDR3 has 12 residues. V was trimmed by 4 bases and J by 10 bases, leaving 14 bases between them. For the CDR3, the DNA is TGCAGTGCTATCCCGGCGGCGCGGGAGCAGTTCTTC. Translation gives CSAIPAAREQFF.

In its sample, this clonotype was seen many times. The chain carries TRBV19 and TRBJ1-1, with 11 bases lining up with TRBD1. CDR3 length: 13 amino acids. V shed 9 bases, J shed 1 base, and the junction held 1 base outside the gene matches. Germline lookup yields CDR1 LNHDA and CDR2 SQIVND (reference sequence). CDR3 DNA: TGTGCCAGCGGGACAGGGGGGAACACTGAAGCTTTCTTT. This sequence encodes CASGTGGNTEAFF.

This clonotype showed up many times. The chain recombines TRBV6-2 or TRBV6-3 with TRBJ2-1; 15 bases fit TRBD2. Germline CDR1 MNHEY, CDR2 SVGEGT. J gave up 10 bases and V 7 bases, and 5 bases lay outside the gene matches. CDR3 length: 14 residues. In DNA form, the CDR3 reads TGTGCCAGCACCCGGGGACTAGCGGGAGGCGAGCAGTTCTTC. The encoded protein is CASTRGLAGGEQFF.

This clonotype appeared many times. CDR3 region: CASSHSYEQYF. CDR3 DNA sequence: TGTGCCAGCAGCCACTCCTACGAGCAGTACTTC. The chain is built from TRBV3-1 and TRBJ2-7; D remains unclear. The CDR3 is 11 amino acids. Trimming took 3 bases from V and 0 from J, leaving 0 bases between them. CDR1 LGHDT and CDR2 YNNKEL come from the germline V gene (reference sequence).

This chain links TRBV6-2 or TRBV6-3 with TRBJ1-2; D not certain. The CDR3 length is 15 residues. Trimming took 7 bases from V and 4 from J, leaving 19 bases between them. Germline CDR1 MNHEY, CDR2 SVGEGT. The CDR3 bases are TGTGCCAGCACCCGAGAAAGGGTGGCAAGCTATGGCTACACCTTC. This codes for CASTRERVASYGYTF.

In this sample, this clonotype turned up many times. The chain combines TRBV29-1 with TRBJ2-1, with D possibly matching TRBD1 (5 bases). The CDR3 runs to 12 residues. Deletions cut 0 bases from V and 10 bases from J, with 10 bases between. The V gene's germline CDR1 is SQVTM and CDR2 ANQGSEA. DNA of the CDR3: TGCAGCGTTGAAGACAGGGCCTGGGAGCAGTTCTTC. Translation gives CSVEDRAWEQFF.